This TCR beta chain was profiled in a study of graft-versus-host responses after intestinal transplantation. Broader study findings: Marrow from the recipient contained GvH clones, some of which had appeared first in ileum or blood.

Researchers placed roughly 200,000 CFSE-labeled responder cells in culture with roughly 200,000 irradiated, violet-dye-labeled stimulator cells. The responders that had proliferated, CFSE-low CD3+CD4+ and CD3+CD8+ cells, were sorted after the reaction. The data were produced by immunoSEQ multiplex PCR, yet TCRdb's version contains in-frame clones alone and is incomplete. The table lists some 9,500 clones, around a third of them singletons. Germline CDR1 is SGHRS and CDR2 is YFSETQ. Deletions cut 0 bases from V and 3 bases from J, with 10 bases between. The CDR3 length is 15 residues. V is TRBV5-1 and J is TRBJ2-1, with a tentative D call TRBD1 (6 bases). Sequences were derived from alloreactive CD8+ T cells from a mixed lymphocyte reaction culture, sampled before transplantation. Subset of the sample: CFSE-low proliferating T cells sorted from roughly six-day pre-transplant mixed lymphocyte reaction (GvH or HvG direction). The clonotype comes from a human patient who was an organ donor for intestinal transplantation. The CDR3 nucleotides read TGCGCCAGCAGCTTGGCCCCAGGGGACTACAATGAGCAGTTCTTC. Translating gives CASSLAPGDYNEQFF.